A single sample is the source of the 3 T cell receptor beta chains below, sequenced in a study of technical replicates of blood from a few donors. Assay used: immunoSEQ multiplex PCR; TCRdb lists only in-frame clones, some missing. This table holds 70,000 to 95,000 clones, around 97% found once. Source material: T cells isolated from PBMCs. The receptors derive from a human donor in good health.

The V call is TRBV21-1, the J call TRBJ1-5. TRBV21-1 is a known pseudogene. The CDR3 extends over 13 amino acids. In nucleotides, the CDR3 is TGTGCCAGCAGCAAGGGGGGGTCTCAGCCCCAGCATTTT. It is translated as CASSKGGSQPQHF.

The gene calls are TRBV6-5 and TRBJ1-2; D might be TRBD1 (6 bases). Germline V gene sequence: CDR1 MNHEY, CDR2 SVGAGI. Trimming left V 3 bases short and J 4 bases short, with 12 bases between. The CDR3 has 14 amino acids. Here the CDR3 reads CASSYTGSGYGYTF. CDR3 nucleotides: TGTGCCAGCAGTTATACAGGGTCCGGCTATGGCTACACCTTC.

The V and J genes are TRBV21-1 and TRBJ2-7; TRBD2 is the table's D call and was not checked against the DNA. TRBV21-1 is a known pseudogene. This CDR3 region has 20 residues. CDR3 in amino acids: CASSLKGDKSSPGLSYEQYF. Written as DNA, the CDR3 is TGTGCCAGCAGCTTAAAGGGAGATAAATCCTCCCCCGGACTCTCCTACGAGCAGTACTTC.